This TCR gamma chain appears in the sequencing data of a study of intestinal T cells in coeliac disease (TCRdb year 2020). About the study as a whole: In the TRG cohort, coeliac patients were much younger than controls, with a mean age of roughly 15 years compared with 45 to 55 years. Duodenal biopsies from some ten coeliac disease patients and some ten non-coeliac controls were included in the TCR-delta (TRD) cohort. Duodenal biopsies from under 35 coeliac disease patients and roughly 19 non-coeliac controls made up a second, larger TCR-gamma (TRG) cohort.

Library generation was performed with multiplex PCR. Sequencing used an Ion Torrent PGM. TRG repertoires were amplified from approximately 220 ng of biopsy DNA using the LymphoTrack kit, whose primers carry Illumina adapters. TRG amplicons were cleaned up with AMPure XP beads, measured on a 2100 Bioanalyzer, and combined in equimolar amounts. TRG libraries were sequenced on an Ion PGM instrument. Per the authors' processing: Reads in which more than 10% of nucleotides fell below the per-patient third-quartile quality score were removed with FastX. IMGT/HighV-QUEST was used to align reads in order to assign V, D and J genes, locate CDR3 regions and judge functionality. After the sequences were translated into amino acids, every sequence predicted to be non-functional was thrown out. The CDR3s were broken into kmers both with and without positional annotation, PCA was run on the kmer frequencies, and the samples were clustered using every one of the 1023 combinations of PCs 1-10. Classification was validated by leave-one-out cross-validation, in which parameters were re-optimised on the remaining samples each time. Shannon diversity was calculated with the vegan R package from repeated random subsamples, each the size of the lowest read count. Identical DNA sequences were merged into single rows after TCRdb reprocessed the public reads with CATT. The V and J calls reflect TCRdb's pipeline rather than the authors' work. For this sample there are about 630 gamma-chain clones; about 50% appear just once. The ten largest account for 15% to 20% of the sample.

About this clone itself: It has no known antigen specificity. There are no base qualities to consult, and no much larger clone falls within one base.

For each case, genomic DNA was extracted from ten 5-um FFPE scrolls with the QIAamp DNA FFPE tissue kit. To test whether coeliac disease can be classified from the TCR repertoire, the study used fully anonymised formalin-fixed paraffin-embedded duodenal biopsies that were not needed for diagnosis. The CDR3 measures 12 amino acids from cysteine to phenylalanine. The DNA shown is the 36-base CDR3, in frame from base 1. Based on the germline V gene (reference sequence), the CDR1 and CDR2 sequences are GITISATS and ISYDGTV. The V end gives up 3 bases and the J end 7 bases, leaving 6 bases in the junction not matched to a gene. Broader findings and caveats from the paper: FFPE-derived DNA was found to be relatively degraded, and loss of a proportion of TCR sequences in each sample was likely caused by this degradation. Repeated CDR3 amino acid sequences could not be distinguished from PCR duplicates in the analysis. TRG clustering correctly classified 51 of 54 biopsies (around 94%), with a reported leave-one-out accuracy of around 87%. Age was significantly different between the coeliac and control groups, but splitting the analysis by age did not give a significant classification. In training, clustering based on TRD kmers put every one of the 22 biopsies in the right class, and the leave-one-out accuracy was reported as 91%.

This sequence uses TRGV9 and TRGJ1 or TRGJ2. The source material was a duodenal biopsy. The sequence derives from a human donor with celiac disease. The DNA reads TGTGCCTTGTGGGAGAAGAGGTATAAGAAACTCTTT. It is translated as CALWEKRYKKLF.